This TCR beta chain was sequenced for a study of shared clonotypes between healthy human individuals. Replicate PCRs run on sorted subsets employed roughly 180 ng DNA, 30,000 to 35,000 T cell genomes. This table comes from immunoSEQ multiplex PCR, and its TCRdb copy is limited to in-frame clones, with some not included. Of a few hundred thousand clones in the sample, 96% are singletons; the top ten hold about 0.32%. Together with CD45RO+ cells, CCR7-negative CD45RA+ TemRA cells were included in CD8 memory. The study's findings and limits: The four-donor shared clonotypes exceeded non-shared clonotypes in generation probability, with non-shared ones scoring lower. Memory subsets generally showed smaller estimated richness than naive subsets did.

V gave up 4 bases and J gave up 4 bases, with 5 bases separating them. The CDR3 spans 11 residues. Germline V gene lookup returns CDR1 ENHRY and CDR2 SYGVKD. For this clone: The antigen is undetermined. Other DNA sequences of this sample code for an identical CDR3.

This TCR derives from a man between 25 and 39 years old in good health. V is TRBV10-3 and J is TRBJ2-7; no definite D call. The sample consisted of memory CD8+ T cells sorted from blood. As to subset: CD45RO+ cells pooled with CCR7-negative TemRA cells. CDR3 residues: CAISGSYEQYF. The CDR3 region has the DNA TGTGCCATCAGTGGGTCTTACGAGCAGTACTTC.